Below, one T cell receptor beta chain is given with its context. What it binds is unknown. These data come from a study of neurological immune-mediated disorders. General study points: Among expanded clones, no CDR3 amino acid sequences were shared across subjects, a pattern suggesting private repertoires in all groups.

Using its own MiXCR run on the 5' RACE reads, TCRdb lists one record per CDR3 protein. Found here are 75,000 to 95,000 distinct CDR3 sequences, roughly a sixth of them singletons; the top ten hold just over 15%. Trimming took 6 bases from V and 5 from J, leaving 19 bases between them. The CDR3 has 15 residues. Germline V lookup: CDR1 MNHEY, CDR2 SMNVEV (reference sequence). Blood bank volunteers in Maryland, USA, served as healthy controls. Where libraries were unsorted, they were derived from 2 million PBMCs stored at -80 degrees C. The sequenced sample was PBMCs. This TCR was sampled from a woman aged 40 to 50 in good health. The rearrangement uses TRBV27 and TRBJ2-5; possibly TRBD1 for D (6 bases). CDR3 nucleotide sequence: TGTGCCAGCAGAGCTTACAGGGCCGAGAGGGAGACCCAGTACTTC. Translating it yields CASRAYRAERETQYF.